The 11 T cell receptor beta chains listed next were all sequenced from one sample in a study of tumor-infiltrating lymphocytes in localized non-small cell lung cancer. Libraries were prepared by immunoSEQ multiplex PCR; TCRdb keeps only in-frame clonotypes and omits some of them. The sample carries 11,000 to 15,000 clones, roughly four fifths recorded once. Sequencing was performed on lung tumor tissue. The receptors here all came from a human donor with non-small cell lung cancer.

The chain combines TRBV2 with TRBJ2-1, with 8 bases matching TRBD1. With 4 bases clipped from V and 3 bases from J, the junction kept 5 bases outside the gene matches. The CDR3 is made up of 15 amino acids. Germline CDR1 SNHLY, CDR2 FYNNEI. In DNA form, the CDR3 reads TGTGCCAGCAGTGTGGACAGGGCCCTCTACAATGAGCAGTTCTTC. Translation gives CASSVDRALYNEQFF.

J is TRBJ1-1 and V is TRBV5-1; D is perhaps TRBD1 (6 bases). V gave up 2 bases and J gave up 12 bases, with 20 bases separating them. This CDR3 is 14 amino acids long. CDR1 is SGHRS and CDR2 is YFSETQ in the germline V gene. CDR3 nucleotides: TGCGCCAGCAGCTTAGTCGACAGGATAGCAGGAACTTTCTTT. Translation: CASSLVDRIAGTFF.

A single count supports this clone. The J gene is TRBJ1-1, the V gene TRBV28; no firm D call. Germline V gives CDR1 MDHEN, CDR2 SYDVKM. CDR3 size: 12 residues. Trimming took 6 bases from V and 4 from J, leaving 9 bases between them. CDR3 sequence reads: CASSTPVTEAFF. In DNA, the CDR3 is TGTGCCAGCAGCACCCCGGTCACTGAAGCTTTCTTT.

CDR3 DNA sequence: TGTGCCAGTCGTCGAAGGGGCCCGACGAACACTGAAGCTTTCTTT. This translates into CASRRRGPTNTEAFF. The V call is TRBV19, the J call TRBJ1-1, with a weak D call TRBD1 (5 bases). CDR3 length: 15 amino acids. V gave up 8 bases and J gave up 1 base, with 17 bases separating them. CDR1 is LNHDA and CDR2 is SQIVND in the germline V gene (reference sequence).

The sample holds one count of this clone. The chain combines TRBV18 with TRBJ2-6, with D perhaps matching TRBD1 (6 bases). The CDR3 is 17 residues long. V shed 4 bases and J shed 3 bases, with 16 bases lying between them. CDR1 is KGHSH, CDR2 LQKENI, per germline. The CDR3 loop is CASSQPPGAGGANVLTF. DNA of the CDR3: TGTGCCAGCTCACAACCCCCAGGGGCCGGTGGGGCCAACGTCCTGACTTTC.

This clone was detected only once. The V gene is TRBV7-2, the J gene TRBJ2-5; TRBD2 matches 7 bases. The end of the DNA fits TRBJ2-7 better, so the J call may be wrong. The length of the CDR3 is 15 residues. Germline V gives CDR1 SGHTA, CDR2 FQGNSA. CDR3 bases: TGTGCCAGCAGCTTAGTAGGCGGGAGCAGGTACGAGCAGTACTTC. Its protein product is CASSLVGGSRYEQYF.

V gene TRBV6-5 combines with J gene TRBJ1-1, with 8 positions matching TRBD1. V gave up 6 bases and J gave up 10 bases; unmatched junction bases: 10. The CDR3 is 13 amino acids. Germline-derived CDR1 and CDR2 are MNHEY and SVGAGI. CDR3 residues: CASSRGTGGRAFF. CDR3 in DNA: TGTGCCAGCAGCCGGGGAACAGGGGGGAGAGCTTTCTTT.

The chain is built from TRBV19 and TRBJ2-1, with D hard to call. CDR3 length equals 15 residues. In germline, CDR1 is LNHDA, CDR2 SQIVND (reference sequence). V was trimmed by 3 bases and J by 6 bases, leaving 15 bases between them. In nucleotides, the CDR3 is TGTGCCAGTAGTATTGGGTGGGAAACTTCCAATGAGCAGTTCTTC. Its protein product is CASSIGWETSNEQFF.

The chain is built from TRBV7-6 and TRBJ1-1; D unresolved. The V and J ends lost 2 bases and 5 bases respectively, with 12 bases between them. The CDR3 consists of 14 residues. The germline V gene encodes CDR1 SGHVS and CDR2 FNYEAQ. This CDR3 reads CASSLSAAGTEAFF. The CDR3 DNA reads as TGTGCCAGCAGCTTATCAGCAGCGGGGACTGAAGCTTTCTTT.

As concerns this clone: Other DNA sequences from this sample encode an identical CDR3 as well. The V call is TRBV5-1, the J call TRBJ1-5, with 7 bases that match TRBD1. The CDR3 sequence is 13 residues long. Germline loops: CDR1 SGHRS, CDR2 YFSETQ. V shed 2 bases and J 7 bases; nucleotides not matched to a gene: 3. The CDR3 bases are TGCGCCAGCAGCTTCCAGGGGGGCCAGCCCCAGCATTTT. This translates into CASSFQGGQPQHF. The whole variable domain, filled in from reference TRBV5-1 and TRBJ1-5, reads KAGVTQTPRYLIKTRGQQVTLSCSPISGHRSVSWYQQTPGQGLQFLFEYFSETQRNKGNFPGRFSGRQFSNSRSEMNVSTLELGDSALYLCASSFQGGQPQHFGDGTRLSIL.

This clone was observed a handful of times. The chain recombines TRBV18 with TRBJ2-3, with TRBD2 matching 7 bases. J gave up 3 bases and V 0 bases, and 6 bases lay outside the gene matches. The CDR3 is 16 residues long. CDR1 is KGHSH, CDR2 LQKENI, per germline. The CDR3 loop reads CASSPPALARTDTQYF. The CDR3 DNA is TGTGCCAGCTCACCACCGGCACTAGCGCGAACAGATACGCAGTATTTT.